Each of the 18 T cell receptor beta chains below was sequenced from the same sample in a study of a mutant IDH1 vaccine in newly diagnosed glioma. Time point: week 35, safety follow-up. Each dose of the vaccine consisted of 300 ug of mutant IDH1 20-mer peptide, with topical imiquimod. Profiled with immunoSEQ multiplex PCR; TCRdb holds only in-frame clones, not every one. Of about 32,000 clones in the sample, 78% were seen once. These receptors have no identified antigens. The source material was PBMCs, sampled from a glioma patient whose treatment included an IDH1 peptide vaccine. Receptors were obtained from a woman in her thirties or forties with glioma.

This clone was counted only a few times. The chain is built from TRBV5-1 and TRBJ2-7; the D gene could be TRBD1 or TRBD2 (5 bases each). In germline, CDR1 is SGHRS, CDR2 YFSETQ. This CDR3 spans 14 amino acids. The ends were cut back, 3 bases at V and 1 base at J, with 11 bases in the middle. DNA of the CDR3: TGCGCCAGCAGCTCAGGGACCGCGTCCTACGAGCAGTACTTC. Its translation is CASSSGTASYEQYF.

This clone was found a few times. This chain connects TRBV2 to TRBJ1-2; D possibly corresponds to TRBD1 (5 bases). Germline CDR1 SNHLY, CDR2 FYNNEI. V was shortened by 5 bases and J by 1 base, with 14 bases between the two germline ends. The CDR3 is 15 amino acids. Here the CDR3 reads CASSPRDVRNYGYTF. DNA of the CDR3: TGTGCCAGCAGTCCTCGGGACGTCCGTAACTATGGCTACACCTTC. Drawing the rest from reference TRBV2 and TRBJ1-2, the complete variable domain is EPEVTQTPSHQVTQMGQEVILRCVPISNHLYFYWYRQILGQKVEFLVSFYNNEISEKSEIFDDQFSVERPDGSNFTLKIRSTKLEDSAMYFCASSPRDVRNYGYTFGSGTRLTVV.

This chain joins TRBV5-1 and TRBJ1-1; a possible D gene is TRBD1 (5 bases). Per germline, CDR1 SGHRS and CDR2 YFSETQ. There are 12 residues in the CDR3. V was clipped by 0 bases and J by 7 bases, with 7 bases between them. CDR3 DNA sequence: TGCGCCAGCAGCTTGGGGCAGGGTGAAGCTTTCTTT. It specifies CASSLGQGEAFF.

This chain joins TRBV4-3 and TRBJ2-1, with D perhaps being TRBD1 or TRBD2 (6 bases each). Per the germline V gene, CDR1 is LGHNA and CDR2 is YSLEER. V lost 7 bases and J lost 5, with 18 bases in between. There are 15 residues in the CDR3. This chain's CDR3 is CASTRLWGADNEQFF. CDR3 DNA: TGCGCCAGCACCCGTCTTTGGGGGGCTGACAATGAGCAGTTCTTC.

This chain uses TRBV6-1 with TRBJ1-3, with D perhaps TRBD1 (5 bases). Per the germline V gene, CDR1 is MNHNS and CDR2 is SASEGT. The germline V and J ends were trimmed by 7 bases and 3 bases, with 13 bases remaining between them. The CDR3 length is 14 residues. The CDR3 sequence: CASNLGGYGNTIYF. The CDR3 region has the DNA TGTGCCAGCAATCTCGGGGGGTATGGAAACACCATATATTTT.

The V gene is TRBV27, the J gene TRBJ1-2, with a possible D match to TRBD1 (5 bases). There are 12 residues in the CDR3. The ends were cut back, 4 bases at V and 8 bases at J, with 11 bases in the middle. The germline CDR1 and CDR2 sequences are MNHEY and SMNVEV (reference sequence). The chain's CDR3 is CASSSPGVGYTF. The CDR3 DNA reads as TGTGCCAGCAGTTCCCCGGGGGTCGGCTACACCTTC.

The rearrangement joins TRBV10-3 to TRBJ1-6; no definite D call. Germline values: CDR1 ENHRY, CDR2 SYGVKD. V was trimmed by 0 bases and J by 9 bases, leaving 3 bases between them. The CDR3 has 12 amino acids. CDR3 nucleotide sequence: TGTGCCATCAGTGAGTCAAGTTCACCCCTCCACTTT. It is translated as CAISESSSPLHF.

The chain employs TRBV5-1 and TRBJ2-7; D unresolved. Trimming cost V 3 bases and J 0 bases, with 10 bases left between them. From germline, CDR1 is SGHRS and CDR2 YFSETQ. The CDR3 extends over 14 amino acids. CDR3 sequence: CASSWSARSYEQYF. The CDR3 DNA follows: TGCGCCAGCAGCTGGAGCGCCCGCTCCTACGAGCAGTACTTC.

This clone appeared once. CDR3 DNA sequence: TGCGCCAGCTGTTTGCGGGGGGTCCTCCGGGACGAGCAGTACTTC. As protein: CASCLRGVLRDEQYF. V and J are TRBV5-1 and TRBJ2-7; 8 bases agree with TRBD2. Germline V gene sequence: CDR1 SGHRS, CDR2 YFSETQ. CDR3 size: 15 residues. Trimming at V came to 7 bases and at J to 5 bases, leaving 14 bases not matched to a gene.

The J gene is TRBJ1-4, the V gene TRBV4-1; D is possibly TRBD1 (5 bases). Germline V gene sequence: CDR1 MGHRA, CDR2 YSYEKL. The CDR3 is 14 residues long. Trimming removed 4 bases at V and 5 bases at J, with 11 bases between. The CDR3 bases are TGCGCCAGCAGCCGGCCCGGGGGGAATGAAAAACTGTTTTTT. Protein sequence: CASSRPGGNEKLFF.

This clone was detected only a few times. The chain has TRBV30 and TRBJ2-6; D unclear. Germline loops: CDR1 GTSNPN, CDR2 SVGIG (reference sequence). Trimming left V 5 bases short and J 3 bases short, with 5 bases between. The CDR3 extends over 12 amino acids. DNA for the CDR3: TGTGCCTGGTTGGTTGGGGCCAACGTCCTGACTTTC. It translates to CAWLVGANVLTF.

The genes are TRBV10-3 and TRBJ2-7; no clear D. V gave up 7 bases and J gave up 3 bases, with 16 bases separating them. CDR3 length equals 14 residues. CDR1 and CDR2 (germline): ENHRY, SYGVKD. The CDR3 loop reads CAITPADRSYEQYF. The CDR3 DNA reads as TGTGCCATCACCCCCGCGGACCGTAGCTACGAGCAGTACTTC.

The V call is TRBV18, the J call TRBJ2-7, with 11 bases identical to TRBD1. Trimming took 2 bases from V and 4 from J; bases not matched to a gene: 1. This CDR3 spans 14 amino acids. CDR1 and CDR2 (germline): KGHSH, LQKENI. The CDR3 DNA follows: TGTGCCAGCTCACCAGGACAGGGGGCGTACGAGCAGTACTTC. Protein product: CASSPGQGAYEQYF.

The chain carries TRBV6-5 and TRBJ1-1, with D possibly being TRBD1 (5 bases). The germline V gene has CDR1 MNHEY and CDR2 SVGAGI. The CDR3 consists of 12 residues. V gave up 7 bases and J gave up 7 bases, with 13 bases separating them. The CDR3 loop is CASTQPGGEAFF. CDR3 in DNA: TGTGCCAGCACCCAACCGGGGGGTGAAGCTTTCTTT.

The V call is TRBV4-3, the J call TRBJ1-2; D is possibly TRBD1 (6 bases). The V end lost 0 bases, the J end lost 5 bases, and 16 bases lay between the germline ends. There are 16 residues in the CDR3. Germline V gene lookup returns CDR1 LGHNA and CDR2 YSLEER. In DNA, the CDR3 is TGCGCCAGCAGCCAAGATGGGGCAGGGGTGGAGTATGGCTACACCTTC. Encoded protein: CASSQDGAGVEYGYTF.

V is TRBV5-6 and J is TRBJ2-1, with TRBD2 matching over 9 bases. Germline lookup yields CDR1 SGHDT and CDR2 YYEEEE. V shed 0 bases, J shed 5 bases, and the junction held 3 bases outside the gene matches. This CDR3 spans 15 amino acids. The CDR3 here is CASSLGLAVHNEQFF. DNA for the CDR3: TGTGCCAGCAGCTTGGGACTAGCGGTACACAATGAGCAGTTCTTC.

V usage is TRBV19 and J usage is TRBJ1-6; D possibly corresponds to TRBD1 (5 bases). The CDR3 sequence is 14 residues long. Germline V gives CDR1 LNHDA, CDR2 SQIVND (reference sequence). V was trimmed by 7 bases and J by 5 bases, leaving 12 bases between them. In nucleotides, the CDR3 is TGTGCCAGTAACCTAGACAGTGATAATTCACCCCTCCACTTT. This gives the protein CASNLDSDNSPLHF.

This chain joins TRBV4-3 and TRBJ1-4, with unresolved D. From germline, CDR1 is LGHNA and CDR2 YSLEER. The CDR3 runs to 14 residues. The V end lost 4 bases, the J end lost 7 bases, and 13 bases lay between the germline ends. CDR3 region: CASSPGVEGEKLFF. Written as DNA, the CDR3 is TGCGCCAGCAGCCCTGGGGTAGAGGGTGAAAAACTGTTTTTT.